A single sample gave rise to the 32 T cell receptor beta chains below, sequenced in a study of identifying expanded T cells in peripheral blood. Profiled with immunoSEQ multiplex PCR; TCRdb holds only in-frame clones, not every one. Of tens of thousands of clones in the sample, around 86% were seen once. Sequencing used blood. These receptors were taken from a person between 18 and 75 years old in good health.

This clone is judged medium-sized. The chain employs TRBV30 and TRBJ1-1; no definite D call. The V end lost 7 bases, the J end lost 0 bases, and 9 bases lay between the germline ends. In germline, CDR1 is GTSNPN, CDR2 SVGIG (reference sequence). The CDR3 extends over 12 amino acids. CDR3 residues: CAFSVLNTEAFF. The DNA of the CDR3 is TGTGCCTTTTCAGTTCTGAACACTGAAGCTTTCTTT.

This chain links TRBV2 with TRBJ2-2; tentatively, D is TRBD1 (7 bases). This CDR3 spans 15 amino acids. CDR1 is SNHLY and CDR2 is FYNNEI in the germline V gene. Deletions cut 7 bases from V and 1 base from J, with 13 bases between. The CDR3 nucleotides read TGTGCCAGCAAAGGGACAGCGGGGAACACCGGGGAGCTGTTTTTT. Protein: CASKGTAGNTGELFF.

The rearrangement joins TRBV30 to TRBJ2-1; unclear D gene. CDR1 GTSNPN and CDR2 SVGIG come from the germline V gene (reference sequence). This CDR3 has 11 amino acids. Trimming stripped 2 bases from V and 9 bases from J, with 8 bases between. CDR3 nucleotide sequence: TGTGCCTGGAGTTCAGGCGGTGAGCAGTTCTTC. Protein sequence: CAWSSGGEQFF.

About this clone itself: An end of the junction differs from the germline gene, which may be a read error. V gene TRBV5-1 combines with J gene TRBJ1-1, with D maybe TRBD1 (6 bases). The V gene's germline CDR1 is SGHRS and CDR2 YFSETQ. The CDR3 totals 14 residues. The CDR3 DNA sequence: TGCACCAGCAGCTTGACTCGGACAGACATTGAAGCTTTCTTT. Its translation: CTSSLTRTDIEAFF.

V gene TRBV29-1 combines with J gene TRBJ2-3; unclear D gene. Per the germline V gene, CDR1 is SQVTM and CDR2 is ANQGSEA. CDR3 length equals 12 residues. V was clipped by 7 bases and J by 3 bases, with 11 bases between them. DNA of the CDR3: TGCAGCGCCGGACCTGGGACAGATACGCAGTATTTT. Translated: CSAGPGTDTQYF.

The chain combines TRBV4-1 with TRBJ2-1; D is undetermined. V gave up 0 bases and J gave up 0 bases, with 18 bases separating them. The CDR3 runs 19 residues. Germline CDR1 MGHRA, CDR2 YSYEKL. CDR3 sequence reads: CASSQDWVSTLSSYNEQFF. The CDR3 nucleotides read TGCGCCAGCAGCCAAGACTGGGTCTCAACCTTGAGCTCCTACAATGAGCAGTTCTTC.

Only one count was recorded for this clone. V gene TRBV14 combines with J gene TRBJ2-1; D perhaps matches TRBD1 (6 bases). The V end lost 3 bases, the J end lost 10 bases, and 19 bases lay between the germline ends. The germline CDR1 and CDR2 sequences are SGHDN and FVKESK. There are 15 residues in the CDR3. CDR3: CASSHRAQGGIEQFF. The CDR3, as DNA: TGTGCCAGCAGCCACCGAGCCCAAGGGGGAATAGAGCAGTTCTTC.

CDR3 region: CASSVAPARRDEQYF. As DNA, the CDR3 is TGTGCCAGCAGCGTAGCCCCAGCAAGGAGGGACGAGCAGTACTTC. The chain employs TRBV9 and TRBJ2-7, with a weak D call TRBD2 (6 bases). CDR1 is SGDLS and CDR2 is YYNGEE in the germline V gene. V shed 0 bases and J shed 5 bases, with 15 bases lying between them. The CDR3 loop spans 15 amino acids. Full variable domain (missing parts from reference TRBV9 and TRBJ2-7): DSGVTQTPKHLITATGQRVTLRCSPRSGDLSVYWYQQSLDQGLQFLIQYYNGEERAKGNILERFSAQQFPDLHSELNLSSLELGDSALYFCASSVAPARRDEQYFGPGTRLTVT.

This clone was seen once. CDR3 residues: CASSVGATNEKLFF. The CDR3 bases are TGTGCCAGCAGTGTGGGGGCAACTAATGAAAAACTGTTTTTT. This chain uses TRBV5-4 with TRBJ1-4, with D perhaps matching TRBD1 (5 bases). CDR3 length equals 14 residues. The V gene's germline CDR1 is SGHNT and CDR2 YYREEE (reference sequence). V was cut by 5 bases and J by 0 bases, with 8 bases left in between.

V is TRBV2 and J is TRBJ1-4; D gene unclear. CDR3 length: 10 residues. V shed 4 bases and J shed 8 bases, with 2 bases lying between them. Germline loops: CDR1 SNHLY, CDR2 FYNNEI. CDR3 bases: TGTGCCAGCAGTGGCGAAAAACTGTTTTTT. This sequence encodes CASSGEKLFF. The full variable domain, completed using reference TRBV2 and TRBJ1-4, is EPEVTQTPSHQVTQMGQEVILRCVPISNHLYFYWYRQILGQKVEFLVSFYNNEISEKSEIFDDQFSVERPDGSNFTLKIRSTKLEDSAMYFCASSGEKLFFGSGTQLSVL.

The rearrangement uses TRBV6-5 and TRBJ1-2; tentatively, D is TRBD1 (5 bases). Germline assignment: CDR1 MNHEY and CDR2 SVGAGI. V was cut by 4 bases and J by 8 bases, with 11 bases left in between. The CDR3 contains 12 residues. For the CDR3, the DNA is TGTGCCAGCAGTTCCAGGGTAGGAGGCTACACCTTC. Its translation: CASSSRVGGYTF.

The V call is TRBV6-1, the J call TRBJ1-4; TRBD1 aligns across 8 bases. The trim removed 9 bases at V and 7 bases at J, leaving 4 bases unmatched. The CDR3 has 12 amino acids. The germline V gene encodes CDR1 MNHNS and CDR2 SASEGT. CDR3 loop: CASYRGGEKLFF. In nucleotides, the CDR3 is TGTGCCAGTTACAGGGGGGGTGAAAAACTGTTTTTT.

The CDR3 sequence is CASSPRLTDTQYF. DNA of the CDR3: TGTGCCAGCTCACCTAGACTCACAGATACGCAGTATTTT. V gene TRBV18 combines with J gene TRBJ2-3; D is unclear. Between the trimmed V and J ends, which lost 3 bases and 2 bases, there was a span of 6 bases. CDR1 and CDR2 from the germline V gene are KGHSH and LQKENI. This CDR3 comprises 13 residues.

The CDR3 nucleotides are TGCGCCAGCAGCCAAGAGGGAGGGGGGGCCTACAATGAGCAGTTCTTC. Translating it yields CASSQEGGGAYNEQFF. The rearrangement links TRBV4-3 to TRBJ2-1; a weak D match, TRBD2 (7 bases). The CDR3 consists of 16 residues. Germline V gene lookup returns CDR1 LGHNA and CDR2 YSLEER. Trimming took 0 bases from V and 2 from J, leaving 11 bases between them.

This sequence joins TRBV7-6 and TRBJ2-7; the D is unclear. The length of the CDR3 is 13 residues. V dropped 3 bases and J dropped 5 bases, with 11 bases sitting between them. Per the germline V gene, CDR1 is SGHVS and CDR2 is FNYEAQ. CDR3 DNA sequence: TGTGCCAGCAGCTTGGGTCTGAATCACGAGCAGTACTTC. Encoded protein: CASSLGLNHEQYF.

On this clone: The CDR3 carries no conserved terminal phenylalanine or tryptophan, so it likely arises from a read error. This chain uses TRBV27 with TRBJ2-7; 8 bases align to TRBD1. The V gene's germline CDR1 is MNHEY and CDR2 SMNVEV (reference sequence). The CDR3 runs 15 residues. V shed 3 bases and J 4 bases; nucleotides not matched to a gene: 8. As DNA, the CDR3 is TGTGCCAGCAGTTTGGCCGGGACAGGACCTTACGAGCAGTACGCC. It encodes CASSLAGTGPYEQYA.

The chain links TRBV6-1 to TRBJ2-7, with D perhaps assigned TRBD1 or TRBD2 (6 bases each). This CDR3 contains 17 residues. Germline V lookup: CDR1 MNHNS, CDR2 SASEGT. The germline V and J ends were trimmed by 0 bases and 2 bases, with 17 bases remaining between them. The CDR3 region is CASSEAVGGPLTYEQYF. In nucleotides, the CDR3 is TGTGCCAGCAGTGAAGCGGTAGGGGGGCCGCTTACCTACGAGCAGTACTTC.

V and J are TRBV14 and TRBJ1-5; 8 nucleotides align to TRBD1. The CDR3 spans 14 residues. V lost 3 bases to trimming and J lost 10 bases; unmatched junction nucleotides: 8. Germline V gene sequence: CDR1 SGHDN, CDR2 FVKESK. The CDR3 spells CASSHSGQGGPQHF. The CDR3 region has the DNA TGTGCCAGCAGCCATTCCGGACAGGGCGGCCCCCAGCATTTT.

This chain links TRBV5-1 with TRBJ2-7; the D is unclear. Germline V gene lookup returns CDR1 SGHRS and CDR2 YFSETQ. V dropped 0 bases and J dropped 2 bases, with 3 bases sitting between them. The CDR3 spans 12 residues. The CDR3 nucleotides are TGCGCCAGCAGCTTGGGAGCCTACGAGCAGTACTTC. Its protein is CASSLGAYEQYF.

The gene calls are TRBV28 and TRBJ1-5; the match to TRBD1 covers 7 bases. Germline values: CDR1 MDHEN, CDR2 SYDVKM. Germline trimming cut 6 bases from V and 2 bases from J; bases unmatched to any gene: 7. The length of the CDR3 is 15 residues. The CDR3: CASSFSGTGNQPQHF. CDR3 DNA sequence: TGTGCCAGCAGCTTTTCCGGGACAGGCAATCAGCCCCAGCATTTT. Based on the CDR3 plus reference TRBV28 and TRBJ1-5, the full variable domain is DVKVTQSSRYLVKRTGEKVFLECVQDMDHENMFWYRQDPGLGLRLIYFSYDVKMKEKGDIPEGYSVSREKKERFSLILESASTNQTSMYLCASSFSGTGNQPQHFGDGTRLSIL.

The CDR3 protein is CASSRQNTQYF. The CDR3 DNA sequence: TGTGCCAGCAGCCGCCAAAATACGCAGTATTTT. The chain links TRBV7-9 to TRBJ2-3; D not resolved. Trimming removed 5 bases from V and 7 bases from J, with 7 bases in between. Germline CDR1 SEHNR, CDR2 FQNEAQ (reference sequence). The CDR3 runs 11 residues.

The V call is TRBV5-4, the J call TRBJ1-3, with a weak D call TRBD1 (6 bases). The length of the CDR3 is 14 residues. Germline V gene sequence: CDR1 SGHNT, CDR2 YYREEE (reference sequence). The germline V and J ends were trimmed by 0 bases and 9 bases, with 13 bases remaining between them. The CDR3 sequence is CASSLETRGGTIYF. CDR3 coding DNA: TGTGCCAGCAGCTTGGAGACCCGAGGGGGCACCATATATTTT. The entire variable domain, with the rest obtained from reference TRBV5-4 and TRBJ1-3, is as follows: ETGVTQSPTHLIKTRGQQVTLRCSSQSGHNTVSWYQQALGQGPQFIFQYYREEENGRGNFPPRFSGLQFPNYSSELNVNALELDDSALYLCASSLETRGGTIYFGEGSWLTVV.

V is TRBV5-1 and J is TRBJ2-3; D is uncertain. The CDR3 is 13 amino acids. V was trimmed by 4 bases and J by 7 bases, leaving 13 bases between them. Germline values: CDR1 SGHRS, CDR2 YFSETQ. The CDR3: CASSVTHDHTQYF. Written as DNA, the CDR3 is TGCGCCAGCAGCGTGACCCACGACCATACGCAGTATTTT.

This chain connects TRBV7-9 to TRBJ2-3, with D perhaps matching TRBD1 (6 bases). CDR3 length: 15 amino acids. V dropped 3 bases and J dropped 8 bases, with 18 bases sitting between them. CDR1 and CDR2 (germline): SEHNR, FQNEAQ (reference sequence). The CDR3, as DNA: TGTGCCAGCAGCTTCACCGGACAGTCCTCGGGTACGCAGTATTTT. This codes for CASSFTGQSSGTQYF. The full variable domain, in which reference TRBV7-9 and TRBJ2-3 provide the parts outside the CDR3, is DTGVSQNPRHKITKRGQNVTFRCDPISEHNRLYWYRQTLGQGPEFLTYFQNEAQLEKSRLLSDRFSAERPKGSFSTLEIQRTEQGDSAMYLCASSFTGQSSGTQYFGPGTRLTVL.

The V and J genes are TRBV5-1 and TRBJ1-6, with D hard to call. Between the trimmed V and J ends, which lost 7 bases and 1 base, there was a span of 9 bases. The CDR3 consists of 14 residues. Germline V gene data show CDR1 as SGHRS and CDR2 as YFSETQ. The CDR3 is CASGGGSYNSPLHF. The CDR3 nucleotides read TGCGCCAGCGGCGGCGGGTCCTATAATTCACCCCTCCACTTT.

The V and J genes are TRBV19 and TRBJ2-1, with 11 bases lining up with TRBD2. Losses at the gene ends were 6 bases for V and 12 bases for J; bases not matched to a gene: 13. The germline V gene has CDR1 LNHDA and CDR2 SQIVND (reference sequence). The CDR3 loop spans 15 amino acids. Here the CDR3 DNA reads TGTGCCAGTAGGGCCGGGACTAGCGGCACCCGGGGGCAGTTCTTC. This translates into CASRAGTSGTRGQFF.

This chain uses TRBV5-4 with TRBJ1-1, with TRBD1 matching over 12 bases. Unmatched junction bases numbered 5, after V lost 0 bases and J lost 8 bases. The CDR3 consists of 15 residues. In germline, CDR1 is SGHNT, CDR2 YYREEE (reference sequence). The CDR3 loop is CASSLGGQGALEAFF. The CDR3 bases are TGTGCCAGCAGCTTGGGGGGACAGGGGGCGTTGGAAGCTTTCTTT. Complete variable domain (other parts from reference TRBV5-4 and TRBJ1-1): ETGVTQSPTHLIKTRGQQVTLRCSSQSGHNTVSWYQQALGQGPQFIFQYYREEENGRGNFPPRFSGLQFPNYSSELNVNALELDDSALYLCASSLGGQGALEAFFGQGTRLTVV.

The chain has TRBV11-3 and TRBJ2-7; D remains unclear. The V gene's germline CDR1 is SGHNT and CDR2 YENEEA. The V and J ends lost 0 bases and 2 bases respectively, with 8 bases between them. CDR3 length: 14 residues. The CDR3: CASSLDPSTYEQYF. CDR3 in DNA: TGTGCCAGCAGCTTAGATCCTAGTACCTACGAGCAGTACTTC.

The chain has TRBV25-1 and TRBJ1-1, with 8 nucleotides matching TRBD1. The CDR3 has 15 residues. The germline CDR1 and CDR2 sequences are MGHDK and SYGVNS. The J segment lost 8 bases and the V segment lost 5 bases, leaving 13 bases of the junction unmatched. The CDR3: CASSPGTGKQAEAFF. The CDR3 coding sequence is TGTGCCAGCAGTCCCGGGACAGGAAAACAGGCGGAAGCTTTCTTT.

The chain uses TRBV12-5 and TRBJ1-2, with 10 bases fitting TRBD1. Trimming removed 2 bases from V and 7 bases from J; junction bases left unmatched: 10. Germline CDR1 reads LGHNT; CDR2 reads FRNRAP. This CDR3 contains 16 residues. CDR3 coding DNA: TGTGCTAGTGGTTTGCGCTCGGGACAGGGGAATGTTGGCTACACCTTC. Residues: CASGLRSGQGNVGYTF.

The chain is built from TRBV5-1 and TRBJ1-4, with a tentative D call TRBD1 (6 bases). V was trimmed by 0 bases and J by 7 bases, leaving 10 bases between them. Germline lookup yields CDR1 SGHRS and CDR2 YFSETQ. The CDR3 runs to 14 residues. CDR3 nucleotides: TGCGCCAGCAGCTTGGGGGGGGCCGGTGAAAAACTGTTTTTT. Protein sequence: CASSLGGAGEKLFF.

The genes are TRBV7-3 and TRBJ2-1; the match to TRBD1 covers 10 bases. The CDR3 has 15 amino acids. Germline V gene lookup returns CDR1 SGHTA and CDR2 FQGTGA. J was trimmed by 3 bases and V by 3 bases; bases with no gene match: 2. CDR3 DNA: TGTGCCAGCAGCTTGGGACAGGGGATCTACAATGAGCAGTTCTTC. Its protein is CASSLGQGIYNEQFF. Complete variable domain (other parts from reference TRBV7-3 and TRBJ2-1): GAGVSQTPSNKVTEKGKYVELRCDPISGHTALYWYRQSLGQGPEFLIYFQGTGAADDSGLPNDRFFAVRPEGSVSTLKIQRTERGDSAVYLCASSLGQGIYNEQFFGPGTRLTVL.